The T cell receptor beta chain described here comes from a study of patients and donors after allogeneic stem cell transplantation. TCRdb processed the RT-PCR reads anew with MiXCR; each CDR3 protein has one entry. The data contain roughly 150,000 distinct CDR3 sequences, approximately 22% of them singletons. The sequence was collected from a human donor who was either an allogeneic HSCT recipient or a stem cell or donor lymphocyte infusion donor (not recorded which). It is not recorded whose cells these are; they may come from a transplant donor. The sequenced sample consisted of blood, either unsorted or a sorted T cell fraction (not recorded which).

The CDR3: CASSLGLAKETQYF. The CDR3 region has the DNA TGTGCCAGCAGCTTAGGTCTCGCCAAAGAGACCCAGTACTTC. V and J are TRBV7-2 and TRBJ2-5; D remains unclear. Germline CDR1 is SGHTA and CDR2 is FQGNSA. Between the trimmed V and J ends, which lost 1 base and 3 bases, there was a span of 9 bases. CDR3 length: 14 amino acids.